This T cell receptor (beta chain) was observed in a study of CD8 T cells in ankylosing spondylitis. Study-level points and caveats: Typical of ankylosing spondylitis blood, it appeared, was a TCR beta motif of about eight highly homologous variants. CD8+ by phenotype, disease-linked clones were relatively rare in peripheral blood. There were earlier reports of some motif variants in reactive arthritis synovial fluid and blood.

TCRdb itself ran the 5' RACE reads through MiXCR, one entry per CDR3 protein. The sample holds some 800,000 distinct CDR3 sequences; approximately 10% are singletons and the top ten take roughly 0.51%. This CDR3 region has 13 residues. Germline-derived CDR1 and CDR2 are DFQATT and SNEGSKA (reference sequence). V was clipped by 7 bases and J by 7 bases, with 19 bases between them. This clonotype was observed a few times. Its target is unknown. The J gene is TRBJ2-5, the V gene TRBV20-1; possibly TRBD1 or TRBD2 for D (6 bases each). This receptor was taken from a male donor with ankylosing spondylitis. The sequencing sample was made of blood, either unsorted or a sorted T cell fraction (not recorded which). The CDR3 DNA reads TGCAGTGGGTGGGGGGCCCCACCTGGGACCCAGTACTTC. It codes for CSGWGAPPGTQYF.